This T cell receptor (beta chain) derives from a study of Graves' ophthalmopathy and Graves' hyperthyroidism. Whole-study context: Calling hyperthyroidism stable required that no ophthalmopathy show up within 18 months of follow-up. Broader study findings: Sensitivity of 60% to 71% and specificity of nearly 75% were achieved by the model that predicted ophthalmopathy progression. Discriminating ophthalmopathy from stable hyperthyroidism, a 13-signature model attained a sensitivity of 85% to 90% and a specificity of about 81%.

V lost 3 bases, J lost 8 bases, and 15 bases lay in between. The germline gives CDR1 SGDLS, CDR2 YYNGEE. CDR3 length equals 15 residues. Investigators amplified TCR beta CDR3 regions from RNA transcripts. Second-round multiplex PCR came after first-round RT-PCR with HTBI primers. Each CDR3 protein gets one entry after TCRdb re-called the multiplex PCR reads with MiXCR. The sample holds around 1,000,000 distinct CDR3 sequences; roughly 35% are singletons and the top ten take 8.5% to 14%. Notes on this clonotype: Its antigen is unknown.

Material: peripheral blood or thyroid tissue (not recorded which). This TCR came from an adult man with Graves' hyperthyroidism. The V gene is TRBV9, the J gene TRBJ1-6; tentatively, D is TRBD1 (5 bases). In nucleotides, the CDR3 is TGTGCCAGCAGCGGAAGCCGGGACCTAGATTCACCCCTCCACTTT. Its protein is CASSGSRDLDSPLHF.